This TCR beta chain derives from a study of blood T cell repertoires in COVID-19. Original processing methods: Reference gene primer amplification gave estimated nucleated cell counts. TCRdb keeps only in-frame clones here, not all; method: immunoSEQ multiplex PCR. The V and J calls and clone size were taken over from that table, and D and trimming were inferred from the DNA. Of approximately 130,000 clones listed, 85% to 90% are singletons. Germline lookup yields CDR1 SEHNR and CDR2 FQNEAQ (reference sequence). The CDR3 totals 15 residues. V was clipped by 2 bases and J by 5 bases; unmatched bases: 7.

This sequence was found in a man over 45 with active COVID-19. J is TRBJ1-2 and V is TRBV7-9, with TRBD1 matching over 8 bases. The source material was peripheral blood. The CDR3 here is CASSLPRDRPYGYTF. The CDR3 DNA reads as TGTGCCAGCAGCTTACCGCGGGACAGGCCGTATGGCTACACCTTC.